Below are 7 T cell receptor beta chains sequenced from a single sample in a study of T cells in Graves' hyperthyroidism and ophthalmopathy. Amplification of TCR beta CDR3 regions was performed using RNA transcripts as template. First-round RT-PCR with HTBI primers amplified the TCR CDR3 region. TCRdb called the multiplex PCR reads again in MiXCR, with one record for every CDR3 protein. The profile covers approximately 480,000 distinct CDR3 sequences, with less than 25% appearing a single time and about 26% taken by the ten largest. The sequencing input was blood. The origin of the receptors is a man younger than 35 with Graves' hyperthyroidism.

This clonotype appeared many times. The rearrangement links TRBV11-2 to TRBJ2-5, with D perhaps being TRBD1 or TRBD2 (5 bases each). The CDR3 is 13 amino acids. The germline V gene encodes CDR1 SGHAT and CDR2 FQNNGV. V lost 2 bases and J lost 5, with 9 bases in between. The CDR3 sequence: CASSLLGVETQYF. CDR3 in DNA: TGTGCCAGCAGCTTATTGGGGGTGGAGACCCAGTACTTC.

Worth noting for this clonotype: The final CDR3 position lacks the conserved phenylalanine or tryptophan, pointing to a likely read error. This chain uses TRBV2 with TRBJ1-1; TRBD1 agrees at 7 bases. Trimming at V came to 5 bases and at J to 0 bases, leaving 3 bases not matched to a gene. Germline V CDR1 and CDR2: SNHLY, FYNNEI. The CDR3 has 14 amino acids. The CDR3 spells CASSSRGMNTEAFV. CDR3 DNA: TGTGCCAGCAGTTCCAGGGGGATGAACACTGAAGCTTTCGTT.

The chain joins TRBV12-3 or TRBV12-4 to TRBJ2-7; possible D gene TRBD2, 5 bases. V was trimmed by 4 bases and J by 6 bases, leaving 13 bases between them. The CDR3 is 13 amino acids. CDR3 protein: CASSYYGEREQYF. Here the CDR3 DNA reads TGTGCCAGCAGTTACTACGGGGAACGCGAGCAGTACTTC.

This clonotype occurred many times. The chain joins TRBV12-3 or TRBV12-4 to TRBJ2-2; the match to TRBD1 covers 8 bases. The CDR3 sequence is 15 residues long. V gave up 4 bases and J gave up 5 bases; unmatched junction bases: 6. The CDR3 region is CASSSGQGDTGELFF. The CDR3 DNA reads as TGTGCCAGCAGTTCTGGACAGGGAGATACCGGGGAGCTGTTTTTT.

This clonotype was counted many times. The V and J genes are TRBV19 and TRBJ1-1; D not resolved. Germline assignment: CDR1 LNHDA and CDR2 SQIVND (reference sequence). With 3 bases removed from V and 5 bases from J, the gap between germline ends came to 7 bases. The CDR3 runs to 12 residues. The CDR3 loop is CASSMARTEAFF. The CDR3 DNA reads TGTGCCAGTAGTATGGCGCGAACTGAAGCTTTCTTT.

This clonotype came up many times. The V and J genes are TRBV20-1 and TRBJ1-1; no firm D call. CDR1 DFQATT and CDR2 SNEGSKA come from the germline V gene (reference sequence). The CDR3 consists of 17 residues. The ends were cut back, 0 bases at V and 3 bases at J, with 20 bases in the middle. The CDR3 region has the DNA TGCAGTGCTAGAGATTTCCGGACCGCGAAGCCGGACACTGAAGCTTTCTTT. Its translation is CSARDFRTAKPDTEAFF.

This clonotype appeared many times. Here the CDR3 DNA reads TGTGCCAGTAGTATTGGAGGGTCTGGCTACACCTTC. It yields the protein CASSIGGSGYTF. V and J are TRBV19 and TRBJ1-2; D is unclear. Germline-derived CDR1 and CDR2 are LNHDA and SQIVND (reference sequence). This CDR3 is built from 12 residues. Deletions cut 3 bases from V and 7 bases from J, with 9 bases between.